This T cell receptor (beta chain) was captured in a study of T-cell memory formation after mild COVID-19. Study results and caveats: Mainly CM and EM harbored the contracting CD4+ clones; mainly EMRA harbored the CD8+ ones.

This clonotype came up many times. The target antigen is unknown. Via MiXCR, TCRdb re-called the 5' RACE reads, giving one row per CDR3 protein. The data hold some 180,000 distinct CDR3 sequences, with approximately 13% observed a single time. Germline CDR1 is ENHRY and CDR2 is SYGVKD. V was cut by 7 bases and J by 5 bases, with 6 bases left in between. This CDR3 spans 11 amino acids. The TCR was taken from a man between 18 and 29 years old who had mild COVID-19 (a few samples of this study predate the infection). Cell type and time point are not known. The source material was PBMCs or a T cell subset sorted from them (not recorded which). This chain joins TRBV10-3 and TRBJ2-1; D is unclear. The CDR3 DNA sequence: TGTGCCATCAAAGAGAACAATGAGCAGTTCTTC. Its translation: CAIKENNEQFF.